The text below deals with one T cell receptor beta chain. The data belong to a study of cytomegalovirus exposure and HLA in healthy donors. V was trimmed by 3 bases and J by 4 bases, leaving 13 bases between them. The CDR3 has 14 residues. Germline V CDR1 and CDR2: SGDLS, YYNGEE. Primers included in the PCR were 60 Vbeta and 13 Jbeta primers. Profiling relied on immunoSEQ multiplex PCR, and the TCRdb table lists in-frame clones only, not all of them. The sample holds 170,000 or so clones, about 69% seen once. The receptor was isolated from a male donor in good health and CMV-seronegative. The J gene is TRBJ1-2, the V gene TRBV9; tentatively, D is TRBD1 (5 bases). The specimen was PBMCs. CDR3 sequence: CASSDRQRAYGYTF. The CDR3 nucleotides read TGTGCCAGCAGCGACCGACAGAGAGCCTATGGCTACACCTTC.